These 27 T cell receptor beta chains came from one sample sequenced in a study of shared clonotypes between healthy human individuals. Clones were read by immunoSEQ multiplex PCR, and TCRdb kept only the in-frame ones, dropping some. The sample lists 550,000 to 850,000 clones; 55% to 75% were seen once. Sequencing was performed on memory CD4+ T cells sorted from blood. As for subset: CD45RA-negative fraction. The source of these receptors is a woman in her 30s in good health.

The CDR3 nucleotides are TGTGCCAGCAGGGGGGGGTTAATTGAAGCTTTCTTT. It specifies CASRGGLIEAFF. The chain has TRBV28 and TRBJ1-1; D perhaps matches TRBD1 (5 bases). CDR1 is MDHEN, CDR2 SYDVKM, per germline. This CDR3 is built from 12 residues. The V gene lost 6 bases and the J gene lost 7 bases, with 12 bases spanning the gap.

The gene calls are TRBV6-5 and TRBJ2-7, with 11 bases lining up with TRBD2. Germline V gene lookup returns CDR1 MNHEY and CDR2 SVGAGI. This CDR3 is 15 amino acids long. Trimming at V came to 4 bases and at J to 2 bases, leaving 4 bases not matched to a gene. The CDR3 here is CASSLTGLAAYEQYF. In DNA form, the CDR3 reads TGTGCCAGCAGTTTAACGGGACTAGCGGCCTACGAGCAGTACTTC.

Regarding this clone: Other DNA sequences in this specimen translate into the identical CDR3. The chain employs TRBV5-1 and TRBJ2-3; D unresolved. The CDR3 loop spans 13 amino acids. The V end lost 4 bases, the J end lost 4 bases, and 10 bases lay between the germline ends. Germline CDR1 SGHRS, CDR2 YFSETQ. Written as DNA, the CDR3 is TGCGCCAGCAGCCCACAGTGGGCAGATACGCAGTATTTT. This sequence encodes CASSPQWADTQYF.

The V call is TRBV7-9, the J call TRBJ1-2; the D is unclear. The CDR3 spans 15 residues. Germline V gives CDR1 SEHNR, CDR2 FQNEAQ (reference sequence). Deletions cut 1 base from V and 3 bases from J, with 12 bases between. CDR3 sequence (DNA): TGTGCCAGCAGCTTAGTTCGCAGTTTCGACTATGGCTACACCTTC. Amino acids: CASSLVRSFDYGYTF.

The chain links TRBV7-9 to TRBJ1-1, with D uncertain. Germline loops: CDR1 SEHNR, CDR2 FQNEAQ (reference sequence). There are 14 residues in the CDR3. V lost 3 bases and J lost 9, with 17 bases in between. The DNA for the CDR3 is TGTGCCAGCAGCTTTGGAGAGCCTCGGGATAAAGCTTTCTTT. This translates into CASSFGEPRDKAFF.

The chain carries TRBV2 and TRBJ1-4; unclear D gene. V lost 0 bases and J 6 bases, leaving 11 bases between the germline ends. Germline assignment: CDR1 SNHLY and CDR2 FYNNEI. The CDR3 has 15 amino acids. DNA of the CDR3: TGTGCCAGCAGTGAAGCTAGGGTAGCCTATGAAAAACTGTTTTTT. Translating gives CASSEARVAYEKLFF.

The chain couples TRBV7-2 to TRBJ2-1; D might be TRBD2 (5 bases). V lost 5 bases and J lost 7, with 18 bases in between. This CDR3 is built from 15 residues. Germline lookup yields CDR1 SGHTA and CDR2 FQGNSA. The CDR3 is CASSPSTRISNEQFF. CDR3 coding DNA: TGTGCCAGCAGCCCTAGTACTAGAATCAGTAATGAGCAGTTCTTC.

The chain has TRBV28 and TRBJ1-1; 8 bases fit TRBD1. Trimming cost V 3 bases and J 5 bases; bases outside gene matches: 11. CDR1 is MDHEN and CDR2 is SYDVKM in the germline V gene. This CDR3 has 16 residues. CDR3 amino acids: CASSFRRQGRWTEAFF. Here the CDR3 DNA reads TGTGCCAGCAGTTTCCGTCGACAGGGGCGCTGGACTGAAGCTTTCTTT.

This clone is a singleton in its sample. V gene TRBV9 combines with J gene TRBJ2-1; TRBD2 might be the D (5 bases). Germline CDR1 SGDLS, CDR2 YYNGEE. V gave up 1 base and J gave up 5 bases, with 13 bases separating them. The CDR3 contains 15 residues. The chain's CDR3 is CASSVTPLADNEQFF. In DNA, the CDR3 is TGTGCCAGCAGCGTAACCCCTCTAGCAGACAATGAGCAGTTCTTC.

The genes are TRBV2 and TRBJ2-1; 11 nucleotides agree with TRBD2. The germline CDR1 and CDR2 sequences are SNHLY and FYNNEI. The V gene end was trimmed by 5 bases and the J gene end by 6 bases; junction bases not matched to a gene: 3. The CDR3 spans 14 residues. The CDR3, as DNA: TGTGCCAGCAGTTTTAGCGGGAGGGTCAATGAGCAGTTCTTC. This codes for CASSFSGRVNEQFF.

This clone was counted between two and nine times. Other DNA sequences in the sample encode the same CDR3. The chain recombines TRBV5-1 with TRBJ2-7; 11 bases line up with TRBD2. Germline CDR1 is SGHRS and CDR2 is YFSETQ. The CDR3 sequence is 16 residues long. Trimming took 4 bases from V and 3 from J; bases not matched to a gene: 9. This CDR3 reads CASSPTGTSGRYEQYF. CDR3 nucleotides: TGCGCCAGCAGCCCGACAGGGACTAGCGGTCGCTACGAGCAGTACTTC.

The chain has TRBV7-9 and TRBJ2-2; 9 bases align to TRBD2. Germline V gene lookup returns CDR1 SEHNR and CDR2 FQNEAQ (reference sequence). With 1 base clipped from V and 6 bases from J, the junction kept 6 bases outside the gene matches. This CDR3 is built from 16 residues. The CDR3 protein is CASSLVGTSSPGELFF. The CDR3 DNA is TGTGCCAGCAGCTTAGTTGGGACTAGCAGCCCCGGGGAGCTGTTTTTT.

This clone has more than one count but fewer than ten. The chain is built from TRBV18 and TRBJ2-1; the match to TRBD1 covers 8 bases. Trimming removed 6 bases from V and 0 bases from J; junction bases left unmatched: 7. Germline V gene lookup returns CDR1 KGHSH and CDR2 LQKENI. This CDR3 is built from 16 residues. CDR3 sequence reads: CASSVGTGSSYNEQFF. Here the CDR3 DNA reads TGTGCCAGCTCCGTCGGGACAGGCAGCTCCTACAATGAGCAGTTCTTC.

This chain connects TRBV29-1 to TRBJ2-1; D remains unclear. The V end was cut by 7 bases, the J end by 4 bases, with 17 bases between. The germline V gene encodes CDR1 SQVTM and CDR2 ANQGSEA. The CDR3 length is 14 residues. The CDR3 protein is CSADLGVLYNEQFF. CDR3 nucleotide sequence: TGCAGCGCCGACCTAGGTGTCCTTTACAATGAGCAGTTCTTC.

The CDR3 DNA reads TGTGCCAGCAAAGGACTAAATGGAAACACCATATATTTT. This translates into CASKGLNGNTIYF. The V gene is TRBV6-4, the J gene TRBJ1-3, with D unresolved. CDR3 length: 13 amino acids. Germline CDR1 and CDR2: MRHNA and SNTAGT. V shed 7 bases and J shed 3 bases, with 10 bases lying between them.

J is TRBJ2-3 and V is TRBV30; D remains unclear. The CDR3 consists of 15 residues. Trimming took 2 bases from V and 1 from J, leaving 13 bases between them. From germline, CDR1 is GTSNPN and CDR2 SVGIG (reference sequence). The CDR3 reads CAWSTKGAGTDTQYF. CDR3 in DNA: TGTGCCTGGAGTACGAAAGGTGCGGGCACAGATACGCAGTATTTT.

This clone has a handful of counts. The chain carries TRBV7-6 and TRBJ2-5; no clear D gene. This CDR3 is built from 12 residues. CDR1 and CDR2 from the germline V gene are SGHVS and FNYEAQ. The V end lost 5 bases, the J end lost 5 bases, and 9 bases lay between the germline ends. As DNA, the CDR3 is TGTGCCAGCAGCCCGAGCAGGGAGACCCAGTACTTC. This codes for CASSPSRETQYF.

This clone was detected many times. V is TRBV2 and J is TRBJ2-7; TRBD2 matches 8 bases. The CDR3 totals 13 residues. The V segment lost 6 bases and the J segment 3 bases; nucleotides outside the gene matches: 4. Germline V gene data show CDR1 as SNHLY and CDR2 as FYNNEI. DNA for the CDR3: TGTGCCAGCAGGCTCCGGGAGGGCTACGAGCAGTACTTC. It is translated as CASRLREGYEQYF.

As DNA, the CDR3 is TGTGCCAGCAGCTACAGGGGAGGTCAGCCCCAGCATTTT. This encodes CASSYRGGQPQHF. The chain has TRBV11-2 and TRBJ1-5, with 7 bases aligning to TRBD1. V was pared by 4 bases and J by 6 bases, with 3 bases of the junction left unmatched. CDR1 is SGHAT, CDR2 FQNNGV, per germline. The CDR3 length is 13 residues.

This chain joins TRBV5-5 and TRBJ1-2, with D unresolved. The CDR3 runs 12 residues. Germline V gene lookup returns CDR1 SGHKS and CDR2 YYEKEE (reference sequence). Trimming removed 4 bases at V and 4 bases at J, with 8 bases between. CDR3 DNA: TGTGCCAGCAGCCGTGGTTCCTATGGCTACACCTTC. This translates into CASSRGSYGYTF.

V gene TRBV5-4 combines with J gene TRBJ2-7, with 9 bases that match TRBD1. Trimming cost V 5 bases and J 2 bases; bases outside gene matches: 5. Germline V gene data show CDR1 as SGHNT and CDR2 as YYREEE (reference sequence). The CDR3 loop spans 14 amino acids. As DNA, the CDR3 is TGTGCCAGCAGTGCACAGGGGGCGACCTACGAGCAGTACTTC. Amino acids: CASSAQGATYEQYF.

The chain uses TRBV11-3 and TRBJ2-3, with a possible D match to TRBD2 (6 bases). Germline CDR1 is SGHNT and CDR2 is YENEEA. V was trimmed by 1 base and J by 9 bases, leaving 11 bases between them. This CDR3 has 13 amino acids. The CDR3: CASSLVRDRTQYF. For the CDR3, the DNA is TGTGCCAGCAGCTTAGTGCGGGACCGGACGCAGTATTTT. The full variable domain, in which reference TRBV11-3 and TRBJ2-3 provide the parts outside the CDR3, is EAGVVQSPRYKIIEKKQPVAFWCNPISGHNTLYWYLQNLGQGPELLIRYENEEAVDDSQLPKDRFSAERLKGVDSTLKIQPAELGDSAVYLCASSLVRDRTQYFGPGTRLTVL.

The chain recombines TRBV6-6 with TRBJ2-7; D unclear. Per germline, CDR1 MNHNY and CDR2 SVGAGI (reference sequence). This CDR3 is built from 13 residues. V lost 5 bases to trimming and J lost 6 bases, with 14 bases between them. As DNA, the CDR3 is TGTGCCAGCAGTAAATTATCCCGGTTCGAGCAGTACTTC. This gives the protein CASSKLSRFEQYF.

The CDR3 region has the DNA TGTGCCAGCAGCCCGCGACTAGCGGACCCCAATGAGCAGTTCTTC. Translation: CASSPRLADPNEQFF. The genes are TRBV7-3 and TRBJ2-1; 9 bases are a match to TRBD2. The V gene's germline CDR1 is SGHTA and CDR2 FQGTGA. J was trimmed by 6 bases and V by 5 bases; bases with no gene match: 8. This CDR3 is 15 amino acids long.

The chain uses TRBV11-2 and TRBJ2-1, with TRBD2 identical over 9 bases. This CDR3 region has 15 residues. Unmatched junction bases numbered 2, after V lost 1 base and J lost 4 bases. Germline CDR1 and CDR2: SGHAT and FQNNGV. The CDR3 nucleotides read TGTGCCAGCAGCTTAGGTGCGGGAGGGTACAATGAGCAGTTCTTC. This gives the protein CASSLGAGGYNEQFF.

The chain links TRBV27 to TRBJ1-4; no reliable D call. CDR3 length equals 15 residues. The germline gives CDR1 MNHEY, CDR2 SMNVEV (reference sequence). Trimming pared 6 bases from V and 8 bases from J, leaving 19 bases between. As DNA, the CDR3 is TGTGCCAGCAGCTCCCGGAACTTTAAGGGCGAAAAACTGTTTTTT. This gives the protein CASSSRNFKGEKLFF. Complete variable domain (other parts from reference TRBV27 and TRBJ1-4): EAQVTQNPRYLITVTGKKLTVTCSQNMNHEYMSWYRQDPGLGLRQIYYSMNVEVTDKGDVPEGYKVSRKEKRNFPLILESPSPNQTSLYFCASSSRNFKGEKLFFGSGTQLSVL.

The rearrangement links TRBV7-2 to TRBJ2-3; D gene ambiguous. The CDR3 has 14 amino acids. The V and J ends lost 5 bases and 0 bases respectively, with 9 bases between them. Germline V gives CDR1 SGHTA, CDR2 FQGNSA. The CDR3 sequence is CASSRRTSTDTQYF. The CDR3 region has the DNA TGTGCCAGCAGCCGAAGAACTAGCACAGATACGCAGTATTTT.